This T cell receptor (beta chain) was identified in a study of T cells in Graves' hyperthyroidism and ophthalmopathy. V dropped 0 bases and J dropped 8 bases, with 16 bases sitting between them. This CDR3 is 15 amino acids long. Germline values: CDR1 LGHDT, CDR2 YNNKEL (reference sequence). Template material for amplifying TCR beta CDR3 regions consisted of RNA transcripts. The HTBI primer set served for first-round RT-PCR of the TCR CDR3. One entry per CDR3 protein, called by TCRdb with MiXCR from the multiplex PCR reads. Of about 350,000 distinct CDR3 sequences detected, roughly 18% appear once; the ten largest clones hold roughly 15%. General study results and limits: Also found in blood were most expanded thyroid clonotypes above 0.001. Stable hyperthyroidism was separated from ophthalmopathy by a model based on 13 V-J features.

This clonotype was seen repeatedly, ten times or more. Its specificity is not known. The chain recombines TRBV3-1 with TRBJ1-2; D might be TRBD1 (5 bases). This receptor was obtained from a woman between 35 and 50 years old with Graves' ophthalmopathy. Input material: blood. The CDR3 nucleotides read TGTGCCAGCAGCCAAGATTCTATTGGGGCGCGAGGCTACACCTTC. Its translation: CASSQDSIGARGYTF.